This TCR beta chain emerged from a study of T cells after yellow fever vaccination. General observations from the study: At 95% to 98% for CD4 and about 91% for CD8, most primary-vaccination clones showed up again after the booster.

Trimming removed 7 bases from V and 3 bases from J, with 20 bases in between. The CDR3 is 15 amino acids. Germline CDR1 and CDR2: SGHDT and YYEEEE. 5'RACE template switching added a universal primer site and UMIs to TCR cDNA. MiXCR, run by TCRdb on the 5' RACE reads, gives a single entry per CDR3 protein. This sample has under 350,000 distinct CDR3 sequences, with over 3.5% found just once. This clonotype has more than one count but fewer than ten. Its antigen is unknown. This sample comprised PBMCs, obtained 5 days after the yellow fever booster vaccination. The chain carries TRBV5-6 and TRBJ2-7; possible D gene TRBD1, 6 bases. This sequence was found in a man between 18 and 35 years old who received the YFV17D yellow fever vaccine. CDR3 bases: TGTGCCAGCTCCCAGGGGTCAGGGGCTTTCTACGAGCAGTACTTC. Amino acids: CASSQGSGAFYEQYF.